The 29 T cell receptor beta chains given below trace back to one sample, sequenced in a study of Graves' ophthalmopathy and Graves' hyperthyroidism (dated by TCRdb to 2016 to 2019). Sequencer: Illumina HiSeq 2000. For repertoire sequencing, the TCR beta CDR3 regions were amplified from RNA transcripts. The first round was an RT-PCR using HTBI primers with the Qiagen OneStep RT-PCR kit, and this first round was followed by a second-round multiplex PCR, then size selection and purification. The public reads were run again by TCRdb, first through fastp at Q25 and then through MiXCR, and only productive beta chains were kept. Here each entry gathers all rows of one CDR3 protein and keeps the most common genes and DNA. The sample table holds about 1.1 million distinct CDR3 sequences, of which about 35% were seen once. Together, the top ten hold roughly 10% of the sample. The source material was peripheral blood or thyroid tissue (not recorded which). The origin of the receptors is an adult man with Graves' hyperthyroidism.

This clonotype was counted a single time. The chain combines TRBV2 with TRBJ2-3; perhaps D is TRBD1 or TRBD2 (6 bases each). The V end was cut by 4 bases, the J end by 2 bases, with 16 bases between. The germline V gene encodes CDR1 SNHLY and CDR2 FYNNEI. CDR3 length: 16 amino acids. The CDR3, as DNA: TGTGCCAGCAGTGGGGAAGTGAGGGGGGCCACAGATACGCAGTATTTT. It is translated as CASSGEVRGATDTQYF.

As concerns this clonotype: The germline gene is not matched at one end of the junction; a read error may be the cause. The gene calls are TRBV20-1 and TRBJ2-7, with 7 nucleotides matching TRBD2. CDR3 length equals 15 residues. Per germline, CDR1 DFQATT and CDR2 SNEGSKA (reference sequence). CDR3 sequence (DNA): TGCAGTGCTAGAGATGATGGCGGGAGTTTCTGGGAGCAGTGCTTC. It translates to CSARDDGGSFWEQCF.

This clonotype was seen a handful of times. The V call is TRBV5-4, the J call TRBJ2-7; 11 nucleotides line up with TRBD2. Germline V gene lookup returns CDR1 SGHNT and CDR2 YYREEE (reference sequence). Trimming removed 2 bases from V and 6 bases from J; junction bases left unmatched: 4. The CDR3 is made up of 14 amino acids. CDR3 sequence (DNA): TGTGCCAGCAGCTTACCTAGCGGGGGGCTCGAGCAGTACTTC. This codes for CASSLPSGGLEQYF.

This clonotype appeared many times. The chain uses TRBV29-1 and TRBJ1-1; possible D gene TRBD1, 5 bases. Germline lookup yields CDR1 SQVTM and CDR2 ANQGSEA. This CDR3 has 15 amino acids. Between the trimmed V and J ends, which lost 6 bases and 0 bases, there was a span of 17 bases. CDR3 coding DNA: TGCAGCGTCGTACGGGGGAGATACATGAACACTGAAGCTTTCTTT. Translation: CSVVRGRYMNTEAFF. Full variable domain (outside the CDR3, taken from reference TRBV29-1 and TRBJ1-1): SAVISQKPSRDICQRGTSLTIQCQVDSQVTMMFWYRQQPGQSLTLIATANQGSEATYESGFVIDKFPISRPNLTFSTLTVSNMSPEDSSIYLCSVVRGRYMNTEAFFGQGTRLTVV.

The V and J genes are TRBV12-3 or TRBV12-4 and TRBJ2-5; maybe TRBD1 (5 bases). The germline V and J ends were trimmed by 5 bases and 2 bases, with 18 bases remaining between them. This CDR3 has 16 amino acids. The CDR3 bases are TGTGCCAGCAGTCCCACGACAGCGCCGATTCAAGAGACCCAGTACTTC. It encodes CASSPTTAPIQETQYF.

This clonotype was seen a handful of times. The DNA of the CDR3 is TGCGCCAGCAGCTCCTACAGGGGGCAAAACTCTGGGGCCAACGTCCTGACTTTC. Its translation is CASSSYRGQNSGANVLTF. This chain joins TRBV5-1 and TRBJ2-6; 9 bases are shared with TRBD1. The CDR3 has 18 residues. Per germline, CDR1 SGHRS and CDR2 YFSETQ. V gave up 3 bases and J gave up 0 bases; unmatched junction bases: 7.

The V and J genes are TRBV20-1 and TRBJ1-5; D perhaps matches TRBD1 (5 bases). The CDR3 has 13 amino acids. V was cut by 3 bases and J by 5 bases, with 11 bases left in between. Germline V gene data show CDR1 as DFQATT and CDR2 as SNEGSKA (reference sequence). CDR3 bases: TGCAGTGCTAGTGCAGGGAGATATCAGCCCCAGCATTTT. This codes for CSASAGRYQPQHF.

This clonotype was detected only a few times. J is TRBJ1-1 and V is TRBV5-1; a weak D match, TRBD1 (5 bases). Between the trimmed V and J ends, which lost 1 base and 7 bases, there was a span of 20 bases. Germline V gives CDR1 SGHRS, CDR2 YFSETQ. This CDR3 contains 16 residues. The CDR3: CASSLTPHGGRREAFF. As DNA, the CDR3 is TGCGCCAGCAGCTTGACACCACATGGGGGGAGGCGTGAAGCTTTCTTT. The whole variable domain, filled in from reference TRBV5-1 and TRBJ1-1, reads KAGVTQTPRYLIKTRGQQVTLSCSPISGHRSVSWYQQTPGQGLQFLFEYFSETQRNKGNFPGRFSGRQFSNSRSEMNVSTLELGDSALYLCASSLTPHGGRREAFFGQGTRLTVV.

The table lists this clonotype with many counts. This chain uses TRBV25-1 with TRBJ1-3, with D possibly matching TRBD1 (5 bases). Germline CDR1 and CDR2: MGHDK and SYGVNS. V was trimmed by 3 bases and J by 4 bases, leaving 10 bases between them. The length of the CDR3 is 14 residues. CDR3 protein: CASSDGAGGNTIYF. As DNA, the CDR3 is TGTGCCAGCAGTGATGGCGCAGGGGGAAACACCATATATTTT.

The chain couples TRBV15 to TRBJ2-5; D tentatively reads TRBD1 or TRBD2 (5 bases each). Germline lookup yields CDR1 LNHNV and CDR2 YYDKDF (reference sequence). The germline V and J ends were trimmed by 3 bases and 1 base, with 12 bases remaining between them. This CDR3 is built from 15 residues. The chain's CDR3 is CATSSDQGAQETQYF. The CDR3 DNA reads TGTGCCACCAGCAGCGATCAGGGAGCCCAAGAGACCCAGTACTTC.

This clonotype was detected a few times. The rearrangement links TRBV2 to TRBJ2-2, with 12 nucleotides matching TRBD2. Germline V lookup: CDR1 SNHLY, CDR2 FYNNEI. This CDR3 has 15 residues. Trimming took 8 bases from V and 6 from J; bases not matched to a gene: 7. The CDR3: CASGPGLAGPGELFF. The CDR3 bases are TGTGCCAGCGGTCCCGGACTAGCGGGACCCGGGGAGCTGTTTTTT.

This clonotype appeared a few times. The rearrangement uses TRBV15 and TRBJ2-1; D is uncertain. Germline-derived CDR1 and CDR2 are LNHNV and YYDKDF (reference sequence). This CDR3 spans 13 amino acids. V lost 5 bases and J 3 bases, leaving 8 bases between the germline ends. The CDR3 reads CATSEPHYNEQFF. CDR3 sequence (DNA): TGTGCCACCAGCGAGCCTCACTACAATGAGCAGTTCTTC.

The rearrangement uses TRBV7-2 and TRBJ2-5; the D gene is possibly TRBD2 (5 bases). CDR3 size: 15 residues. Germline CDR1 and CDR2: SGHTA and FQGNSA. V lost 1 base and J 3 bases, leaving 12 bases between the germline ends. DNA of the CDR3: TGTGCCAGCAGCTTAGTTACGGGATTTGAAGAGACCCAGTACTTC. Its protein product is CASSLVTGFEETQYF.

In this sample, this clonotype turned up a few times. This chain links TRBV7-6 with TRBJ2-2; D is unclear. Germline V gene sequence: CDR1 SGHVS, CDR2 FNYEAQ. This CDR3 spans 13 amino acids. V lost 5 bases to trimming and J lost 3 bases, with 7 bases between them. The CDR3 sequence is CASSATDTGELFF. CDR3 DNA sequence: TGTGCCAGCAGCGCGACGGACACCGGGGAGCTGTTTTTT. The complete variable domain, with remaining parts taken from reference TRBV7-6 and TRBJ2-2, reads GAGVSQSPRYKVTKRGQDVALRCDPISGHVSLYWYRQALGQGPEFLTYFNYEAQQDKSGLPNDRFSAERPEGSISTLTIQRTEQRDSAMYRCASSATDTGELFFGEGSRLTVL.

The gene calls are TRBV2 and TRBJ2-7; a weak D match, TRBD2 (6 bases). Germline V gives CDR1 SNHLY, CDR2 FYNNEI. Trimming shortened V by 6 bases and J by 1 base, and 19 bases separated the two germline ends. The CDR3 totals 16 residues. CDR3 amino acids: CASSPLGVAVSYEQYF. In nucleotides, the CDR3 is TGTGCCAGCAGCCCTTTAGGTGTAGCGGTGTCCTACGAGCAGTACTTC.

The chain employs TRBV7-9 and TRBJ1-1; 7 bases map to TRBD1. The CDR3 length is 16 residues. The germline gives CDR1 SEHNR, CDR2 FQNEAQ (reference sequence). V shed 4 bases and J 1 base; nucleotides not matched to a gene: 9. In DNA form, the CDR3 reads TGTGCCAGCAGCTCTCGACAGGGCGGTAGGAACACTGAAGCTTTCTTT. It yields the protein CASSSRQGGRNTEAFF.

The chain employs TRBV27 and TRBJ1-5; D may be TRBD1 (6 bases). The germline V gene has CDR1 MNHEY and CDR2 SMNVEV (reference sequence). Trimming removed 5 bases from V and 5 bases from J, with 13 bases in between. The CDR3 length is 14 residues. The CDR3 loop reads CASSLIGGHQPQHF. The CDR3 region has the DNA TGTGCCAGCAGTCTTATCGGGGGCCATCAGCCCCAGCATTTT.

This clonotype was detected many times. The DNA for the CDR3 is TGCAGCGCCAATAAACAGGGTATCCGCGAGCAGTACTTC. Translated: CSANKQGIREQYF. The chain links TRBV29-1 to TRBJ2-7, with D maybe TRBD1 (6 bases). Germline loops: CDR1 SQVTM, CDR2 ANQGSEA. CDR3 length: 13 residues. V was clipped by 7 bases and J by 6 bases, with 19 bases between them.

This clonotype occurred many times. This chain's CDR3 is CSASRLNQPQHF. The CDR3 DNA sequence: TGCAGTGCTAGCAGGCTTAATCAGCCCCAGCATTTT. The rearrangement uses TRBV20-1 and TRBJ1-5; D unresolved. V lost 3 bases to trimming and J lost 4 bases, with 7 bases between them. Germline V gene data show CDR1 as DFQATT and CDR2 as SNEGSKA (reference sequence). The CDR3 covers 12 residues.

This clonotype was counted only a few times. The chain is built from TRBV12-3 or TRBV12-4 and TRBJ1-1; D uncertain. The length of the CDR3 is 14 residues. Trimming shortened V by 5 bases and J by 0 bases, and 10 bases separated the two germline ends. The CDR3 DNA reads TGTGCCAGCAGTCCGGCCGTTATGAACACTGAAGCTTTCTTT. Its translation: CASSPAVMNTEAFF.

A remark on this clonotype: Because the CDR3 is missing its conserved closing phenylalanine or tryptophan, this is likely a read error. The J gene is TRBJ2-5, the V gene TRBV29-1; 8 nucleotides match TRBD2. The CDR3 loop spans 16 amino acids. Germline values: CDR1 SQVTM, CDR2 ANQGSEA. V was clipped by 6 bases and J by 5 bases; unmatched bases: 17. DNA for the CDR3: TGCAGCGTGACGGGGGGGGCAGCGCATGCCGGCGAGACCCAGTACCTC. It yields the protein CSVTGGAAHAGETQYL.

This clonotype was recorded many times. The genes are TRBV20-1 and TRBJ2-7, with 10 nucleotides matching TRBD2. The CDR3 sequence is 14 residues long. Germline CDR1 reads DFQATT; CDR2 reads SNEGSKA (reference sequence). V gave up 4 bases and J gave up 4 bases; unmatched junction bases: 7. The CDR3 nucleotides are TGCAGTGCTACGCCATGGACTAGCGGTTACGAGCAGTACTTC. Protein: CSATPWTSGYEQYF.

This clonotype was observed at least ten times. The V call is TRBV11-2, the J call TRBJ2-7; D gene unclear. Germline V gives CDR1 SGHAT, CDR2 FQNNGV. The CDR3 runs to 13 residues. V lost 6 bases and J lost 2, with 11 bases in between. The CDR3 loop is CASSRTQTYEQYF. CDR3 bases: TGTGCCAGCAGTCGGACCCAAACCTACGAGCAGTACTTC.

In this sample, this clonotype turned up a few times. The gene calls are TRBV3-1 and TRBJ2-7; D is possibly TRBD1 (5 bases). V was cut by 4 bases and J by 0 bases, with 13 bases left in between. This CDR3 has 15 amino acids. Germline V CDR1 and CDR2: LGHDT, YNNKEL (reference sequence). CDR3 in DNA: TGTGCCAGCAGCCCTAAAGGGGCCAGCTCCTACGAGCAGTACTTC. Translation: CASSPKGASSYEQYF.

This rearrangement joins TRBV29-1 to TRBJ2-5; the match to TRBD2 covers 13 bases. This CDR3 contains 13 residues. Germline CDR1 and CDR2: SQVTM and ANQGSEA. CDR3 amino acids: CRPGTSGKETQYF. CDR3 coding DNA: TGCAGACCCGGGACTAGCGGGAAGGAGACCCAGTACTTC.

Details on this clonotype: This sequence may be a read error, since a much larger clone differs from it by one base. The J gene is TRBJ2-7, the V gene TRBV7-8; 7 nucleotides line up with TRBD1. The V gene end was trimmed by 5 bases and the J gene end by 4 bases; junction bases not matched to a gene: 8. From germline, CDR1 is SGHVS and CDR2 FQNEAQ. The CDR3 has 14 residues. In nucleotides, the CDR3 is TGTGCCAGCAGCACCGCAGGGACAGCATACGAGCAGTACTTC. It translates to CASSTAGTAYEQYF.

This clonotype was counted ten times or more. CDR3 in amino acids: CASQWKNGELFF. The CDR3 DNA is TGTGCCAGTCAATGGAAAAACGGGGAGCTGTTTTTT. The genes are TRBV19 and TRBJ2-2, with D unresolved. The CDR3 extends over 12 amino acids. Trimming took off 8 bases at V and 7 bases at J, with 11 bases between the two ends. Germline V gene sequence: CDR1 LNHDA, CDR2 SQIVND (reference sequence).

In its sample, this clonotype was seen a few times. Here the CDR3 DNA reads TGCGCCAGCAGCTTGGAGGGACAGGGAGGCTACGAGCAGTACTTC. As protein: CASSLEGQGGYEQYF. The gene calls are TRBV5-1 and TRBJ2-7; 9 nucleotides agree with TRBD1. The CDR3 loop spans 15 amino acids. Germline CDR1 and CDR2: SGHRS and YFSETQ. The V gene end was trimmed by 0 bases and the J gene end by 3 bases; junction bases not matched to a gene: 4. Full variable domain (outside the CDR3, taken from reference TRBV5-1 and TRBJ2-7): KAGVTQTPRYLIKTRGQQVTLSCSPISGHRSVSWYQQTPGQGLQFLFEYFSETQRNKGNFPGRFSGRQFSNSRSEMNVSTLELGDSALYLCASSLEGQGGYEQYFGPGTRLTVT.

The chain has TRBV5-4 and TRBJ2-5, with D perhaps given as TRBD1 or TRBD2 (5 bases each). The CDR3 runs to 16 residues. The V gene lost 4 bases and the J gene lost 9 bases, with 25 bases spanning the gap. Germline V gene sequence: CDR1 SGHNT, CDR2 YYREEE (reference sequence). The DNA of the CDR3 is TGTGCCAGCAGCCAAGTCCACGGGACCGGAGGTCAGCCCCAGTACTTC. Translating it yields CASSQVHGTGGQPQYF.